These 29 T cell receptor beta chains were all obtained from the same sample, sequenced in a study of identical twins. TCRdb itself ran the 5' RACE reads through MiXCR, one entry per CDR3 protein. The table records 500,000 to 550,000 distinct CDR3 sequences, about 22% of them present only once. These data also featured in a second study, about yellow fever vaccine responses in identical twins.

The sample taken for sequencing was CD4+ T cells sorted from blood. All receptors derive from a woman younger than 30 in good health.

This clonotype occurred once. The gene calls are TRBV3-1 and TRBJ1-1; D is unclear. The length of the CDR3 is 13 residues. CDR1 is LGHDT, CDR2 YNNKEL, per germline (reference sequence). V lost 2 bases and J lost 6, with 10 bases in between. Here the CDR3 DNA reads TGTGCCAGCAGCCAAATCAAGAGCGCTGAAGCTTTCTTT. This gives the protein CASSQIKSAEAFF.

The chain couples TRBV10-3 to TRBJ1-6, with D hard to call. The CDR3 is made up of 17 amino acids. Per germline, CDR1 ENHRY and CDR2 SYGVKD. V lost 11 bases and J 5 bases, leaving 25 bases between the germline ends. The CDR3 nucleotides are TGTGCCTTAAGTATCGAAACAGAACCCTCTGATAATTCACCCCTCCACTTT. Translated, it gives CALSIETEPSDNSPLHF.

This clonotype was seen repeatedly, ten times or more. The rearrangement uses TRBV7-8 and TRBJ2-1, with D possibly TRBD2 on 5 matching bases. The ends were cut back, 8 bases at V and 2 bases at J, with 13 bases in the middle. Germline V gives CDR1 SGHVS, CDR2 FQNEAQ. There are 14 residues in the CDR3. DNA of the CDR3: TGTGCCAGCCGATCCCCCGGGACCTACAATGAGCAGTTCTTC. Translating it yields CASRSPGTYNEQFF.

The chain joins TRBV7-2 to TRBJ2-3; 12 bases line up with TRBD2. From germline, CDR1 is SGHTA and CDR2 FQGNSA. V was clipped by 3 bases and J by 4 bases; unmatched bases: 5. The length of the CDR3 is 16 residues. The CDR3 DNA reads TGTGCCAGCAGCTTGACTAGCGGGAGCTGGGCAGATACGCAGTATTTT. As protein: CASSLTSGSWADTQYF.

This clonotype was observed a few times. The V call is TRBV4-2, the J call TRBJ1-3; 10 bases match TRBD1. Germline assignment: CDR1 LGHNA and CDR2 YNFKEQ. The CDR3 loop spans 16 amino acids. The junction had 6 bases not matched to a gene; V was cut back by 3 bases and J by 4 bases. The CDR3 loop is CASSHLGTGVGNTIYF. The CDR3 DNA reads as TGTGCCAGCAGCCACCTCGGGACAGGGGTCGGAAACACCATATATTTT.

This clonotype appeared a few times. The rearrangement links TRBV6-1 to TRBJ1-6; tentatively, D is TRBD1 (6 bases). V lost 3 bases to trimming and J lost 6 bases, with 18 bases between them. Germline V gene lookup returns CDR1 MNHNS and CDR2 SASEGT. This CDR3 contains 17 residues. CDR3 in amino acids: CASSDLRQEIGNSPLHF. CDR3 nucleotides: TGTGCCAGCAGTGATCTCCGACAGGAGATCGGTAATTCACCCCTCCACTTT.

This chain links TRBV3-1 with TRBJ2-5; TRBD2 agrees at 9 bases. The germline gives CDR1 LGHDT, CDR2 YNNKEL (reference sequence). The CDR3 loop spans 15 amino acids. Trimming removed 1 base from V and 4 bases from J; junction bases left unmatched: 4. This chain's CDR3 is CASSQVSGRGETQYF. The CDR3 nucleotides read TGTGCCAGCAGCCAAGTTAGCGGGAGAGGAGAGACCCAGTACTTC.

The chain links TRBV6-5 to TRBJ2-7; 8 nucleotides match TRBD1. Germline CDR1 is MNHEY and CDR2 is SVGAGI. The CDR3 totals 17 residues. V trimming: 4 bases; J trimming: 4 bases; junction bases outside the gene matches: 15. CDR3 in amino acids: CASSSARKSGGEYEQYF. The CDR3, as DNA: TGTGCCAGCAGTTCGGCTAGGAAGTCAGGGGGCGAGTACGAGCAGTACTTC.

The chain couples TRBV6-5 to TRBJ2-1; the match to TRBD1 covers 7 bases. V was clipped by 0 bases and J by 8 bases; unmatched bases: 7. CDR1 is MNHEY, CDR2 SVGAGI, per germline. The CDR3 has 15 residues. The CDR3 nucleotides read TGTGCCAGCAGTTACTCGTGGGACAGAGACTATGAGCAGTTCTTC. Amino acids: CASSYSWDRDYEQFF.

V and J are TRBV6-5 and TRBJ2-3; D could derive from TRBD1 or TRBD2 (5 bases each). V lost 2 bases, J lost 3 bases, and 15 bases lay in between. The CDR3 has 16 residues. From germline, CDR1 is MNHEY and CDR2 SVGAGI. This CDR3 reads CASSYLWGRATDTQYF. The DNA of the CDR3 is TGTGCCAGCAGTTACCTCTGGGGGAGAGCAACAGATACGCAGTATTTT.

This clonotype has a handful of counts. The rearrangement uses TRBV5-1 and TRBJ2-2; perhaps TRBD2 as D (5 bases). V was shortened by 0 bases and J by 3 bases, with 12 bases between the two germline ends. CDR3 length: 16 amino acids. Germline CDR1 is SGHRS and CDR2 is YFSETQ. The CDR3 region is CASSLVASRDTGELFF. In DNA, the CDR3 is TGCGCCAGCAGCTTGGTAGCGTCGCGGGACACCGGGGAGCTGTTTTTT.

Only a few counts were recorded for this clonotype. The J gene is TRBJ2-5, the V gene TRBV20-1; 7 bases match TRBD2. The CDR3 is 14 residues long. J was trimmed by 0 bases and V by 5 bases; bases with no gene match: 6. The germline gives CDR1 DFQATT, CDR2 SNEGSKA (reference sequence). The CDR3 reads CSASRGEYQETQYF. The CDR3 nucleotides are TGCAGTGCTTCTCGGGGGGAGTACCAAGAGACCCAGTACTTC.

The V call is TRBV24-1, the J call TRBJ2-2; 12 nucleotides match TRBD2. CDR3 length: 15 amino acids. V shed 5 bases, J shed 6 bases, and the junction held 3 bases outside the gene matches. The V gene's germline CDR1 is KGHDR and CDR2 SFDVKD. In DNA form, the CDR3 reads TGTGCCACCAGTGGACGACTAGCGGGAGCCGGGGAGCTGTTTTTT. Translating gives CATSGRLAGAGELFF.

The CDR3 reads CAISVKDSPEYNEQFF. The CDR3 DNA sequence: TGTGCCATCAGCGTGAAGGACTCCCCAGAGTACAATGAGCAGTTCTTC. The chain couples TRBV10-3 to TRBJ2-1; possibly TRBD2 for D (5 bases). V lost 6 bases and J 4 bases, leaving 19 bases between the germline ends. The CDR3 loop spans 16 amino acids. From germline, CDR1 is ENHRY and CDR2 SYGVKD.

The chain combines TRBV20-1 with TRBJ2-7; TRBD1 aligns across 8 bases. The trim removed 3 bases at V and 3 bases at J, leaving 4 bases unmatched. The CDR3 extends over 13 amino acids. Per germline, CDR1 DFQATT and CDR2 SNEGSKA (reference sequence). CDR3 sequence (DNA): TGCAGTGCTAGTGGGGACAGGAACTACGAGCAGTACGTC. As protein: CSASGDRNYEQYV.

For this clonotype: At one end, the junction sequence differs from germline, possibly due to a read error. The rearrangement joins TRBV9 to TRBJ1-1; D is perhaps TRBD1 (6 bases). Germline V CDR1 and CDR2: SGDLS, YYNGEE. The CDR3 totals 14 residues. CDR3 coding DNA: TGTGCCAGCAGCACCGGACAGATGAACGCTGAAGCTTTCTTT. This sequence encodes CASSTGQMNAEAFF. Full variable domain (rest looked up from reference TRBV9 and TRBJ1-1): DSGVTQTPKHLITATGQRVTLRCSPRSGDLSVYWYQQSLDQGLQFLIQYYNGEERAKGNILERFSAQQFPDLHSELNLSSLELGDSALYFCASSTGQMNAEAFFGQGTRLTVV.

This clonotype was seen more than once but under ten times. The V and J genes are TRBV3-1 and TRBJ2-7, with a possible D match to TRBD1 (5 bases). This CDR3 contains 15 residues. V dropped 0 bases and J dropped 4 bases, with 13 bases sitting between them. Germline values: CDR1 LGHDT, CDR2 YNNKEL (reference sequence). The CDR3: CASSQDGKGMYEQYV. In DNA form, the CDR3 reads TGTGCCAGCAGCCAAGATGGGAAGGGGATGTACGAGCAGTACGTC.

The chain has TRBV5-1 and TRBJ2-2, with TRBD2 matching over 11 bases. This CDR3 comprises 18 residues. From germline, CDR1 is SGHRS and CDR2 YFSETQ. Germline trimming cut 6 bases from V and 1 base from J; bases unmatched to any gene: 11. DNA for the CDR3: TGCGCCAGCACCACCGGGACTAGCGGAGGTTGGAACACCGGGGAGCTGTTTTTT. Translating gives CASTTGTSGGWNTGELFF.

This clonotype appeared a few times. This chain links TRBV11-1 with TRBJ2-1; D is undetermined. V was shortened by 2 bases and J by 4 bases, with 12 bases between the two germline ends. Germline CDR1 reads SGHAT; CDR2 reads FQDESV (reference sequence). The CDR3 is 15 amino acids. This CDR3 reads CASSLSRHPYNEQFF. CDR3 DNA sequence: TGTGCCAGCAGCTTATCTAGACATCCTTACAATGAGCAGTTCTTC.

This sequence joins TRBV18 and TRBJ1-1; possibly TRBD1 for D (5 bases). CDR1 is KGHSH, CDR2 LQKENI, per germline. This CDR3 comprises 14 residues. Trimming stripped 3 bases from V and 1 base from J, with 9 bases between. CDR3 region: CASSPRQKNTEAFF. In DNA form, the CDR3 reads TGTGCCAGCTCACCGAGACAGAAGAACACTGAAGCTTTCTTT.

The chain carries TRBV4-1 and TRBJ2-7, with 11 bases aligning to TRBD1. Germline V gene sequence: CDR1 MGHRA, CDR2 YSYEKL. CDR3 length equals 16 residues. J gave up 6 bases and V 6 bases, and 13 bases lay outside the gene matches. Here the CDR3 DNA reads TGCGCCAGCAGACACGCTTGGGACAGGGGGACGGGCGAGCAGTACTTC. It is translated as CASRHAWDRGTGEQYF.

This chain connects TRBV7-3 to TRBJ2-3, with a tentative D call TRBD1 (5 bases). The ends were cut back, 3 bases at V and 4 bases at J, with 11 bases in the middle. Germline CDR1 and CDR2: SGHTA and FQGTGA. CDR3 length: 14 residues. CDR3 loop: CASSLAGLSDTQYF. Written as DNA, the CDR3 is TGTGCCAGCAGCTTGGCAGGGCTGTCAGATACGCAGTATTTT.

This clonotype came up many times. The rearrangement joins TRBV7-8 to TRBJ1-2; the D gene is possibly TRBD1 (5 bases). V was clipped by 3 bases and J by 2 bases, with 7 bases between them. Germline V gene sequence: CDR1 SGHVS, CDR2 FQNEAQ. This CDR3 has 13 residues. The CDR3 bases are TGTGCCAGCAGCTTGGCAGGGAACTATGGCTACACCTTC. Amino acid sequence: CASSLAGNYGYTF.

This clonotype was seen more than once but under ten times. This chain links TRBV12-3 or TRBV12-4 with TRBJ2-2, with unresolved D. The length of the CDR3 is 16 residues. Trimming took 6 bases from V and 2 from J, leaving 16 bases between them. The CDR3 region is CASRLTLYRNTGELFF. The DNA for the CDR3 is TGTGCCAGCAGACTCACCCTTTACAGAAACACCGGGGAGCTGTTTTTT.

This clonotype was found a few times. The chain couples TRBV12-3 or TRBV12-4 to TRBJ2-5; possibly TRBD2 for D (6 bases). V gave up 6 bases and J gave up 5 bases, with 13 bases separating them. CDR3 length equals 13 residues. The CDR3 spells CASSGREVETQYF. The DNA of the CDR3 is TGTGCCAGCAGCGGTAGGGAGGTGGAGACCCAGTACTTC.

The table lists this clonotype with many counts. The chain joins TRBV12-3 or TRBV12-4 to TRBJ2-3; a possible D gene is TRBD1 (5 bases). The CDR3 runs 15 residues. Trimming removed 6 bases at V and 0 bases at J, with 13 bases between. As DNA, the CDR3 is TGTGCCAGCAGGTCTCAGGACATAAGCACAGATACGCAGTATTTT. As protein: CASRSQDISTDTQYF.

This clonotype was seen a handful of times. V is TRBV12-3 or TRBV12-4 and J is TRBJ1-6; the D is unclear. The CDR3 totals 13 residues. V lost 3 bases to trimming and J lost 6 bases, with 6 bases between them. The CDR3 DNA reads TGTGCCAGCAGTTTCAATGGTAATTCACCCCTCCACTTT. Translating it yields CASSFNGNSPLHF.

The chain couples TRBV20-1 to TRBJ2-7, with 10 bases identical to TRBD2. V was clipped by 3 bases and J by 1 base; unmatched bases: 9. This CDR3 is built from 16 residues. CDR1 is DFQATT and CDR2 is SNEGSKA in the germline V gene (reference sequence). The CDR3 reads CSARGRSSGGSYEQYV. The CDR3 DNA is TGCAGTGCTAGGGGTCGGTCTAGCGGGGGTTCCTACGAGCAGTACGTC.

CDR3: CASSLRDLDTGELFF. The CDR3 DNA is TGCGCCAGCAGTCTTCGGGACCTGGACACCGGGGAGCTGTTTTTT. The chain joins TRBV5-1 to TRBJ2-2; tentatively, D is TRBD1 or TRBD2 (5 bases each). The V end was cut by 5 bases, the J end by 3 bases, with 14 bases between. Germline lookup yields CDR1 SGHRS and CDR2 YFSETQ. The CDR3 spans 15 residues.